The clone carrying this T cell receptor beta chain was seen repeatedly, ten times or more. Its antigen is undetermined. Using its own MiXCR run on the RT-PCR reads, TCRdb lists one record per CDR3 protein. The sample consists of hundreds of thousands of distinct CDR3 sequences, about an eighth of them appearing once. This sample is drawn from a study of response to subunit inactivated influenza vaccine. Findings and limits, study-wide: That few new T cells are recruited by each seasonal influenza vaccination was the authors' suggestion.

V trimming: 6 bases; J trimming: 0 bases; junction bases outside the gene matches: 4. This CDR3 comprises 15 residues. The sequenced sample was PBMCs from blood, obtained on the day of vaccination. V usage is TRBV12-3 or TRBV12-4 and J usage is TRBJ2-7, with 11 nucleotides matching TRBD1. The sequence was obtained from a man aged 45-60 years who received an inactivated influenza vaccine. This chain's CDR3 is CASRPGTGGSYEQYF. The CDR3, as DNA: TGTGCCAGCAGACCAGGGACAGGGGGCTCCTACGAGCAGTACTTC.